This is a list of T cell receptor beta chains from one sample in a study of OX40 agonist ivuxolimab in advanced cancers. The assay was immunoSEQ multiplex PCR, and TCRdb's table has in-frame clones only and misses some. The sample gives around 86,000 clones, approximately 84% of which show up once; about 2.5% is in the top ten. The sequencing used CD4+ or CD8+ T cells sorted from blood, collected in a trial of the OX40 agonist ivuxolimab. The receptor set was obtained from an adult with an advanced solid tumor such as melanoma, head and neck, liver or kidney cancer. CDR3s include the opening cysteine and the closing phenylalanine or tryptophan. The D gene is left open where the match is weak. Size tells how often a clone was seen (once, few, many) or the class of an expanded clone, and some rows leave it out.

D	V	size	J	length	DNA	CDR3
-	TRBV7-2	few	TRBJ2-5	12	TGTGCCAGCAGCTGGTGGGCAGAGACCCAGTACTTC	CASSWWAETQYF
-	TRBV9	-	TRBJ2-3	18	TGTGCCAGCAGCGTAGCACAGGGAGGCCCCCGGGCCACAGATACGCAGTATTTT	CASSVAQGGPRATDTQYF
-	TRBV5-6	-	TRBJ1-2	15	TGTGCCAGCATTCAACGTGGGGGGATGAACTATGGCTACACCTTC	CASIQRGGMNYGYTF
TRBD1	TRBV4-3	-	TRBJ1-6	15	TGCGCCAGCAGCCAAGGCAGGGGGCATAATTCACCCCTCCACTTT	CASSQGRGHNSPLHF
-	TRBV2	-	TRBJ2-6	17	TGTGCCAATCCCGGGACACCGATTAACTCTGGGGCCAACGTCCTGACTTTC	CANPGTPINSGANVLTF
-	TRBV7-2	-	TRBJ1-2	13	TGTGCCAGCAGGTTAAGGCTTGACTATGGCTACACCTTC	CASRLRLDYGYTF
-	TRBV5-4	-	TRBJ2-1	15	TGTGCCAGCAGCTTGGACTACAACTCCTACAATGAGCAGTTCTTC	CASSLDYNSYNEQFF
-	TRBV18	-	TRBJ1-1	14	TGTGCCAGCTCACCGGCAGGGGTCGACACTGAAGCTTTCTTT	CASSPAGVDTEAFF
-	TRBV6-4	-	TRBJ1-6	14	TGTGCCAGCAGTGCTAGTCCAGGGAATTCACCCCTCCACTTT	CASSASPGNSPLHF
-	TRBV29-1	-	TRBJ2-2	16	TGCAGCGCCGGCCCTACTCGCGGGGGCCGGGGCGGGGAGCTGTTTTTT	CSAGPTRGGRGGELFF
TRBD1	TRBV5-4	once	TRBJ1-6	14	TGTGCCAGCAGCTTCGGACAGGGTAATTCACCCCTCCACTTT	CASSFGQGNSPLHF
-	TRBV18	-	TRBJ1-1	15	TGTGCCAGCTCACCAGGGGCAGCACTGAACACTGAAGCTTTCTTT	CASSPGAALNTEAFF
-	TRBV7-2	-	TRBJ2-5	13	TGTGCCAGCAGCATGACTATCCAAGAGACCCAGTACTTC	CASSMTIQETQYF
TRBD1	TRBV12-5	few	TRBJ1-1	14	TGTGCTAGTGCCGGACAGGGCTGGGGCACTGAAGCTTTCTTT	CASAGQGWGTEAFF
TRBD1	TRBV4-1	-	TRBJ1-2	15	TGCGCCAGCAGTCCCGGGACAGGAGATCCTTATGGCTACACCTTC	CASSPGTGDPYGYTF
TRBD1	TRBV7-9	-	TRBJ2-5	14	TGTGCCAGCAGCTTGACAGGGGGCGCGGAGACCCAGTACTTC	CASSLTGGAETQYF
TRBD1	TRBV28	once	TRBJ1-4	13	TGTGCCACCGGACAGGGAGATAAGGAAAAACTGTTTTTT	CATGQGDKEKLFF
-	TRBV19	-	TRBJ1-1	12	TGTGCCAGTAGTATAGGGGGGGTTGAAGCTTTCTTT	CASSIGGVEAFF
-	TRBV11-2	-	TRBJ1-5	16	TGTGCCAGCAGCTTGGGCTCTGGGGGCAGCAATCAGCCCCAGCATTTT	CASSLGSGGSNQPQHF
TRBD1	TRBV10-3	-	TRBJ1-2	17	TGTGCCATCAGTGTGGGGGAAACAGGGGGCGCCTATCGTGGCTACACCTTC	CAISVGETGGAYRGYTF
TRBD1	TRBV5-1	-	TRBJ1-3	14	TGCGCCAGCAGCTCGGACAGGGCTGGAAACACCATATATTTT	CASSSDRAGNTIYF
-	TRBV2	-	TRBJ1-1	13	TGTGCCAGGGAAGGGACGGCGAACACTGAAGCTTTCTTT	CAREGTANTEAFF
-	TRBV5-1	-	TRBJ1-1	14	TGCGCCAGCAGCTTGGGGGACCGGAACACTGAAGCTTTCTTT	CASSLGDRNTEAFF
-	TRBV11-3	-	TRBJ2-6	16	TGTGCCAGCAGCTCTAGTTCTCACTCTGGGGCCAACGTCCTGACTTTC	CASSSSSHSGANVLTF
-	TRBV11-2	once	TRBJ1-1	13	TGTGCCAGCAGCTTAGACAGGAACACTGAAGCTTTCTTT	CASSLDRNTEAFF
-	TRBV6-5	-	TRBJ2-7	13	TGTGCCAGCAGCCCCAGGGTGGGCTACGAGCAGTACTTC	CASSPRVGYEQYF
-	TRBV7-2	few	TRBJ1-6	15	TGTGCCAGCAGCTTAGGGAGCTCCTATAATTCACCCCTCCACTTT	CASSLGSSYNSPLHF
TRBD1	TRBV6-5	-	TRBJ1-1	14	TGTGCCAGCAGCCGCCGTGAGGGGGCCACTGAAGCTTTCTTT	CASSRREGATEAFF
-	TRBV9	-	TRBJ2-5	14	TGTGCCAGCAGCGTAGGCGGGGCCCAAGAGACCCAGTACTTC	CASSVGGAQETQYF
TRBD1	TRBV5-1	few	TRBJ1-2	15	TGCGCCAGCAGCTTGCGGTCGACAGGGTTCTATGGCTACACCTTC	CASSLRSTGFYGYTF
TRBD1	TRBV13	-	TRBJ2-1	16	TGTGCCAGCAGCTCAACGACCCCGACAGGGGGCAATGAGCAGTTCTTC	CASSSTTPTGGNEQFF
-	TRBV30	few	TRBJ1-5	13	TGTGCCTGGTCCGCAGGGAGGGATCAGCCCCAGCATTTT	CAWSAGRDQPQHF
-	TRBV5-1	-	TRBJ1-3	14	TGCGCCAGCAGTCCCTGGACGGGTGGAAACACCATATATTTT	CASSPWTGGNTIYF
TRBD1	TRBV28	few	TRBJ2-5	14	TGTGCCACTGTCGATCGGGACAGCCAAGAGACCCAGTACTTC	CATVDRDSQETQYF
-	TRBV5-1	once	TRBJ2-2	14	TGCGCCAGCAGCTTATCCGGGGGGCCCGGGGAGCTGTTTTTT	CASSLSGGPGELFF
TRBD1	TRBV7-6	-	TRBJ2-3	14	TGTGCCAGCAGCCTGGGACAGATCTCGTATACGCAGTATTTT	CASSLGQISYTQYF
TRBD1	TRBV29-1	-	TRBJ2-2	13	TGCAGCGCACCGGGACAGGGGACCGGGGAGCTGTTTTTT	CSAPGQGTGELFF
TRBD1	TRBV5-8	-	TRBJ1-5	13	TGTGCCAGCAAGGGGACAGGCAATCAGCCCCAGCATTTT	CASKGTGNQPQHF
TRBD1	TRBV7-2	-	TRBJ1-1	14	TGTGCCAGCAGGCCATCAGGGGGGGCCGGAGAGGCTTTCTTT	CASRPSGGAGEAFF
-	TRBV5-4	-	TRBJ1-5	13	TGTGCCAGCAGCTCCGGACCCTTGGGAGCCCAGCATTTT	CASSSGPLGAQHF
TRBD1	TRBV5-8	-	TRBJ2-6	16	TGTGCCAGCAGCTTGCTGACAGGGACTGGGGCCAACGTCCTGACTTTC	CASSLLTGTGANVLTF
-	TRBV6-5	once	TRBJ1-6	16	TGTGCCAGCAGTTGGCAGGCGGGCTCCTATAATTCACCCCTCCACTTT	CASSWQAGSYNSPLHF
TRBD1	TRBV6-6	once	TRBJ1-1	16	TGTGCCAGCAGTCTAGGACAGGGGGCGATTTACACTGAAGCTTTCTTT	CASSLGQGAIYTEAFF
-	TRBV7-9	-	TRBJ2-2	13	TGTGCCAGCAGCTTCAGGGGAGTCGGGGAGCTGTTTTTT	CASSFRGVGELFF
-	TRBV18	-	TRBJ2-3	16	TGTGCCAGCTCACCAAGGGATAGCCTGACCCCAGATACGCAGTATTTT	CASSPRDSLTPDTQYF
TRBD1	TRBV18	-	TRBJ2-2	18	TGTGCCAGCTCACCCCTCGGGCAGGGGGCGATGGGAACCGGGGAGCTGTTTTTT	CASSPLGQGAMGTGELFF
-	TRBV18	-	TRBJ1-2	15	TGTGCCAGCTCACCTTCGGAAGGAGAAGGCTATGGCTACACCTTC	CASSPSEGEGYGYTF
-	TRBV19	-	TRBJ2-2	14	TGTGCCAGTAGACCGTTTATGAACACCGGGGAGCTGTTTTTT	CASRPFMNTGELFF
TRBD1	TRBV6-5	-	TRBJ2-7	16	TGTGCCAGCAGTTCTATGCGTTACCGGGACAGGGACGAGCAGTACTTC	CASSSMRYRDRDEQYF
-	TRBV19	once	TRBJ2-5	15	TGTGCCAGTAGTGTTCGCTGGGGGGAGCAGGAGACCCAGTACTTC	CASSVRWGEQETQYF
TRBD2	TRBV7-2	-	TRBJ2-5	17	TGTGCCAGCAGCTTAGGACTAGCGGGCGGTCACCAAGAGACCCAGTACTTC	CASSLGLAGGHQETQYF
-	TRBV6-5	-	TRBJ2-3	15	TGTGCCAGCAGTTACCAGGGACGCTCCACAGATACGCAGTATTTT	CASSYQGRSTDTQYF
TRBD1	TRBV9	-	TRBJ1-5	15	TGTGCCAGCAGCGTAGGAGGGACAGTAAATCAGCCCCAGCATTTT	CASSVGGTVNQPQHF
TRBD1	TRBV27	once	TRBJ2-7	14	TGTGCCAGCAACCAACAGGGGTCCTCCTACGAGCAGTACTTC	CASNQQGSSYEQYF